This section outlines one TCR beta chain sequence together with its context. V dropped 1 base and J dropped 1 base, with 7 bases sitting between them. This CDR3 region has 14 residues. Germline CDR1 SGHRS, CDR2 YFSETQ. The sample originates from a study of OX40 agonist ivuxolimab in advanced cancers. Only in-frame clones appear in the TCRdb table, and some are missing; sequencing was by immunoSEQ multiplex PCR. This repertoire shows more than 50,000 clones, 75% to 90% found once; its top ten account for about 0.6%. This clonotype was obtained from an adult with an advanced solid tumor such as melanoma, head and neck, liver or kidney cancer. The sequenced sample was CD4+ or CD8+ T cells sorted from blood, obtained in a trial of the OX40 agonist ivuxolimab. The chain employs TRBV5-1 and TRBJ2-3; the D is unclear. CDR3 sequence: CASSLRKGTDTQYF. The DNA of the CDR3 is TGCGCCAGCAGCTTGAGAAAGGGCACAGATACGCAGTATTTT.